The 21 T cell receptor beta chains in this list originate from one sample, sequenced in a study of shared clonotypes between healthy human individuals. Generated by immunoSEQ multiplex PCR, the TCRdb table keeps only in-frame clones and is missing some. The sample gives 2 million to 2.5 million clones, 85% to 95% of which show up once; 0.39% is in the top ten. Material for sequencing was naive CD4+ T cells from PBMCs. Subset meaning: CD45RA+ positively selected. The receptors were gathered from a man aged 18 to 35 in good health. Some clones in this sample may be carry-over from other donors' samples.

The chain combines TRBV7-3 with TRBJ2-3; maybe TRBD1 (5 bases). Looked up from germline, CDR1 is SGHTA and CDR2 is FQGTGA. The CDR3 runs 15 residues. V lost 3 bases, J lost 0 bases, and 10 bases lay in between. DNA for the CDR3: TGTGCCAGCAGCTTGGGGCCTACTAGCACAGATACGCAGTATTTT. As protein: CASSLGPTSTDTQYF.

The chain joins TRBV5-1 to TRBJ1-4; 7 positions match TRBD1. This CDR3 comprises 14 residues. The germline V gene encodes CDR1 SGHRS and CDR2 YFSETQ. Unmatched junction bases numbered 8, after V lost 4 bases and J lost 8 bases. CDR3 loop: CASSKATGKEKLFF. In DNA, the CDR3 is TGCGCCAGCAGCAAGGCGACAGGGAAAGAAAAACTGTTTTTT.

A note on this clone: This sample includes further DNA sequences coding for the same CDR3. The chain joins TRBV9 to TRBJ2-1; D unclear. Per germline, CDR1 SGDLS and CDR2 YYNGEE. This CDR3 has 12 residues. V lost 0 bases, J lost 2 bases, and 0 bases lay in between. In DNA, the CDR3 is TGTGCCAGCAGCGTAGCCTACAATGAGCAGTTCTTC. This gives the protein CASSVAYNEQFF.

The chain links TRBV19 to TRBJ1-4, with D unclear. This CDR3 has 14 amino acids. V lost 7 bases and J lost 5, with 14 bases in between. Germline CDR1 LNHDA, CDR2 SQIVND (reference sequence). CDR3 in DNA: TGTGCCAGTAAGCTGAGCAGACTAAATGAAAAACTGTTTTTT. Translation gives CASKLSRLNEKLFF.

A remark on this clone: The sample contains more than one DNA sequence encoding this CDR3. J is TRBJ2-1 and V is TRBV18; 10 bases match TRBD2. The J segment lost 6 bases and the V segment lost 3 bases, leaving 5 bases of the junction unmatched. Germline values: CDR1 KGHSH, CDR2 LQKENI. The CDR3 runs 15 residues. The CDR3 nucleotides are TGTGCCAGCTCACCGGGCCTAGCGGGAGCCAATGAGCAGTTCTTC. The encoded protein is CASSPGLAGANEQFF.

The chain has TRBV28 and TRBJ2-6; TRBD2 matches at 7 bases. The CDR3 is made up of 17 amino acids. The junction had 8 bases not matched to a gene; V was cut back by 6 bases and J by 0 bases. CDR1 and CDR2 (germline): MDHEN, SYDVKM. The CDR3: CASRIDGGSSGANVLTF. In DNA, the CDR3 is TGTGCCAGCAGGATCGACGGGGGGAGCTCTGGGGCCAACGTCCTGACTTTC.

The chain employs TRBV5-1 and TRBJ2-1; D is unclear. This CDR3 has 18 residues. V lost 3 bases and J 2 bases, leaving 21 bases between the germline ends. CDR1 is SGHRS, CDR2 YFSETQ, per germline. The CDR3: CASSSLADGSTTYNEQFF. The DNA of the CDR3 is TGCGCCAGCAGCTCGCTTGCGGACGGATCCACGACCTACAATGAGCAGTTCTTC.

The rearrangement uses TRBV11-2 and TRBJ2-7; D assignment may be TRBD1 or TRBD2 (5 bases each). Per germline, CDR1 SGHAT and CDR2 FQNNGV. V gave up 5 bases and J gave up 4 bases, with 15 bases separating them. This CDR3 comprises 14 residues. CDR3 coding DNA: TGTGCCAGCAGCCCGGGACCTGCTATTTACGAGCAGTACTTC. Amino acid sequence: CASSPGPAIYEQYF.

J is TRBJ1-4 and V is TRBV7-6; tentatively, D is TRBD1 (6 bases). Per germline, CDR1 SGHVS and CDR2 FNYEAQ. This CDR3 is built from 15 residues. V shed 6 bases and J shed 5 bases, with 16 bases lying between them. The CDR3 sequence: CASRLRTEENEKLFF. CDR3 DNA: TGTGCCAGCAGGCTAAGGACAGAAGAAAATGAAAAACTGTTTTTT.

The chain links TRBV28 to TRBJ2-1, with TRBD1 identical over 7 bases. J gave up 9 bases and V 8 bases, and 13 bases lay outside the gene matches. Germline-derived CDR1 and CDR2 are MDHEN and SYDVKM. This CDR3 spans 14 amino acids. DNA of the CDR3: TGTGCCAGCCTGCCGGGACAGACGGGGAGTGAGCAGTTCTTC. Translation: CASLPGQTGSEQFF.

This CDR3 reads CASSQERGQGETQYF. The CDR3 region has the DNA TGCGCCAGCAGCCAAGAAAGAGGGCAGGGAGAGACCCAGTACTTC. The chain is built from TRBV4-1 and TRBJ2-5; perhaps D is TRBD1 or TRBD2 (5 bases each). Trimming shortened V by 0 bases and J by 4 bases, and 12 bases separated the two germline ends. The CDR3 sequence is 15 residues long. The germline gives CDR1 MGHRA, CDR2 YSYEKL.

The chain couples TRBV29-1 to TRBJ2-7; TRBD2 matches 12 bases. Trimming at V came to 2 bases and at J to 0 bases, leaving 2 bases not matched to a gene. Germline V CDR1 and CDR2: SQVTM, ANQGSEA. CDR3 length: 15 amino acids. The CDR3 protein is CSVERLAGDSYEQYF. Written as DNA, the CDR3 is TGCAGCGTTGAACGACTAGCGGGGGACTCCTACGAGCAGTACTTC.

The chain has TRBV6-5 and TRBJ2-7; D ambiguous. Deletions cut 4 bases from V and 5 bases from J, with 3 bases between. CDR1 is MNHEY and CDR2 is SVGAGI in the germline V gene. CDR3 size: 10 residues. Here the CDR3 reads CASSFHEQYF. DNA of the CDR3: TGTGCCAGCAGTTTCCACGAGCAGTACTTC.

This clone was found once. J is TRBJ1-1 and V is TRBV19; 10 positions match TRBD1. Per the germline V gene, CDR1 is LNHDA and CDR2 is SQIVND (reference sequence). J was trimmed by 6 bases and V by 7 bases; bases with no gene match: 5. The CDR3 covers 13 residues. CDR3 bases: TGTGCCAGTATCGGACAGGGGGGGGCTGAAGCTTTCTTT. Encoded protein: CASIGQGGAEAFF.

This clone has just one count. The sample holds other DNA sequences that translate to the same CDR3. The rearrangement uses TRBV7-3 and TRBJ2-7, with TRBD1 matching over 8 bases. The ends lost 5 bases at V and 6 bases at J; junction bases unmatched: 6. Germline V lookup: CDR1 SGHTA, CDR2 FQGTGA. The CDR3 loop spans 13 amino acids. The CDR3 sequence is CASSPGQGLEQYF. The CDR3 DNA sequence: TGTGCCAGCAGCCCCGGACAGGGCCTCGAGCAGTACTTC. Combining the CDR3 with reference TRBV7-3 and TRBJ2-7 gives the whole variable domain GAGVSQTPSNKVTEKGKYVELRCDPISGHTALYWYRQSLGQGPEFLIYFQGTGAADDSGLPNDRFFAVRPEGSVSTLKIQRTERGDSAVYLCASSPGQGLEQYFGPGTRLTVT.

The chain combines TRBV4-3 with TRBJ2-7; D unclear. Per germline, CDR1 LGHNA and CDR2 YSLEER. With 0 bases removed from V and 6 bases from J, the gap between germline ends came to 9 bases. The CDR3 covers 13 residues. The DNA for the CDR3 is TGCGCCAGCAGCCAAGATCGGCCAATCGAGCAGTACTTC. Amino acid sequence: CASSQDRPIEQYF.

The chain carries TRBV28 and TRBJ1-1; a weak D match, TRBD1 (6 bases). Trimming cost V 5 bases and J 3 bases, with 13 bases left between them. CDR1 is MDHEN, CDR2 SYDVKM, per germline. The CDR3 has 14 residues. This CDR3 reads CASSLTQGHTEAFF. CDR3 sequence (DNA): TGTGCCAGCAGTCTGACGCAGGGGCACACTGAAGCTTTCTTT.

The genes are TRBV30 and TRBJ2-1; 9 bases line up with TRBD2. The CDR3 extends over 16 amino acids. Trimming at V came to 0 bases and at J to 9 bases, leaving 12 bases not matched to a gene. The V gene's germline CDR1 is GTSNPN and CDR2 SVGIG (reference sequence). CDR3 DNA sequence: TGTGCCTGGAGTGTAGGGTCGGGTGCGGGAGGGAGTGAGCAGTTCTTC. As protein: CAWSVGSGAGGSEQFF. The full variable domain, rest sourced from reference TRBV30 and TRBJ2-1, is SQTIHQWPATLVQPVGSPLSLECTVEGTSNPNLYWYRQAAGRGLQLLFYSVGIGQISSEVPQNLSASRPQDRQFILSSKKLLLSDSGFYLCAWSVGSGAGGSEQFFGPGTRLTVL.

CDR3 in DNA: TGCGCCAGCACGACCCTAGCGGGAGGGAACAATGAGCAGTTCTTC. Translated: CASTTLAGGNNEQFF. The chain recombines TRBV5-1 with TRBJ2-1; TRBD2 agrees at 12 bases. Germline V CDR1 and CDR2: SGHRS, YFSETQ. The CDR3 covers 15 residues. The V and J ends lost 6 bases and 5 bases, in that order; junction bases with no gene match: 6.

The chain uses TRBV28 and TRBJ2-3; weak D call: TRBD2 (5 bases). Trimming cost V 6 bases and J 9 bases, with 16 bases left between them. There are 13 residues in the CDR3. Per germline, CDR1 MDHEN and CDR2 SYDVKM. CDR3 protein: CASSPPGLATQYF. The CDR3 coding sequence is TGTGCCAGCAGCCCCCCCGGGCTAGCAACGCAGTATTTT.

The chain employs TRBV9 and TRBJ1-1, with TRBD1 matching over 11 bases. CDR1 is SGDLS, CDR2 YYNGEE, per germline. J lost 4 bases, V lost 0 bases, and 11 bases had no gene match. CDR3 length: 18 amino acids. CDR3 sequence: CASSVVPGTGGLGTEAFF. The CDR3, as DNA: TGTGCCAGCAGCGTAGTACCCGGGACAGGGGGTTTGGGCACTGAAGCTTTCTTT. Complete variable domain (other parts from reference TRBV9 and TRBJ1-1): DSGVTQTPKHLITATGQRVTLRCSPRSGDLSVYWYQQSLDQGLQFLIQYYNGEERAKGNILERFSAQQFPDLHSELNLSSLELGDSALYFCASSVVPGTGGLGTEAFFGQGTRLTVV.